A single sample is the source of the 29 T cell receptor beta chains below, sequenced in a study of Graves' ophthalmopathy and Graves' hyperthyroidism. The TCR beta CDR3 regions underwent amplification from RNA transcripts. First-round RT-PCR employed HTBI primers, with a second-round multiplex PCR after it. TCRdb re-called the multiplex PCR reads with MiXCR, one entry per CDR3 protein. The data hold approximately 210,000 distinct CDR3 sequences, with about 22% observed a single time. The sequencing sample was made of peripheral blood. These TCRs come from a woman between 50 and 59 years old with Graves' ophthalmopathy.

This clonotype was found a few times. The rearrangement links TRBV20-1 to TRBJ2-7; 7 positions match TRBD2. Germline V gene data show CDR1 as DFQATT and CDR2 as SNEGSKA (reference sequence). The junction had 8 bases not matched to a gene; V was cut back by 0 bases and J by 3 bases. This CDR3 comprises 15 residues. Written as DNA, the CDR3 is TGCAGTGCTAGAGATCCCCAGCGGGGAGGCTACGAGCAGTACTTC. This encodes CSARDPQRGGYEQYF.

This clonotype was observed a single time. The chain uses TRBV6-1 and TRBJ1-1; weak D call: TRBD1 (6 bases). Trimming cost V 5 bases and J 1 base, with 11 bases left between them. Germline V lookup: CDR1 MNHNS, CDR2 SASEGT. This CDR3 has 14 residues. The CDR3 is CASSSTGPNTEAFF. CDR3 bases: TGTGCCAGCAGTAGCACAGGGCCGAACACTGAAGCTTTCTTT.

About this clonotype itself: At one of its ends the junction is not consistent with the germline gene, which may arise from a read error. The chain employs TRBV5-1 and TRBJ1-2; TRBD1 matches 7 bases. This CDR3 contains 13 residues. Germline V gene lookup returns CDR1 SGHRS and CDR2 YFSETQ. The CDR3 DNA sequence: TGCGCCAGCAGCCAGGGACAGAACTATGGCTACATCTTC. Translation gives CASSQGQNYGYIF.

This clonotype has at least ten counts. The genes are TRBV12-3 or TRBV12-4 and TRBJ2-5, with D perhaps matching TRBD1 (5 bases). The CDR3 length is 16 residues. V gave up 2 bases and J gave up 4 bases, with 17 bases separating them. CDR3 region: CASSLNSGMVGETQYF. The DNA of the CDR3 is TGTGCCAGCAGTTTAAATTCAGGGATGGTGGGAGAGACCCAGTACTTC.

The chain joins TRBV20-1 to TRBJ2-7, with TRBD2 matching 15 bases. Germline CDR1 and CDR2: DFQATT and SNEGSKA (reference sequence). This CDR3 region has 19 residues. V was clipped by 2 bases and J by 0 bases; unmatched bases: 11. This chain's CDR3 is CSARLDPGLAGGRSYEQYF. CDR3 coding DNA: TGCAGTGCTAGATTGGACCCGGGACTAGCGGGAGGACGCTCCTACGAGCAGTACTTC.

This chain joins TRBV3-1 and TRBJ2-5; D not certain. Germline CDR1 reads LGHDT; CDR2 reads YNNKEL (reference sequence). This CDR3 contains 15 residues. The germline V and J ends were trimmed by 5 bases and 5 bases, with 18 bases remaining between them. The CDR3 bases are TGTGCCAGCAGCTCTCCCGATAGGATTCTGGAGACCCAGTACTTC. Protein product: CASSSPDRILETQYF.

This clonotype was seen at least ten times. This sequence joins TRBV2 and TRBJ2-5; TRBD2 aligns across 10 bases. After removal of 8 bases from V and 0 bases from J, the junction contained 9 bases not matched to a gene. The CDR3 contains 16 residues. Germline loops: CDR1 SNHLY, CDR2 FYNNEI. The CDR3 sequence: CASGVAGGQNQETQYF. Written as DNA, the CDR3 is TGTGCCAGCGGGGTAGCGGGAGGCCAAAACCAAGAGACCCAGTACTTC. Complete variable domain (other parts from reference TRBV2 and TRBJ2-5): EPEVTQTPSHQVTQMGQEVILRCVPISNHLYFYWYRQILGQKVEFLVSFYNNEISEKSEIFDDQFSVERPDGSNFTLKIRSTKLEDSAMYFCASGVAGGQNQETQYFGPGTRLLVL.

This chain links TRBV27 with TRBJ1-5, with 7 positions matching TRBD1. The CDR3 covers 16 residues. From germline, CDR1 is MNHEY and CDR2 SMNVEV (reference sequence). The junction had 6 bases not matched to a gene; V was cut back by 2 bases and J by 2 bases. The CDR3 is CASSLREGAGNQPQHF. DNA for the CDR3: TGTGCCAGCAGTTTAAGGGAGGGGGCGGGCAATCAGCCCCAGCATTTT.

This sequence joins TRBV15 and TRBJ2-2, with D tentatively TRBD1 or TRBD2 (6 bases each). The germline V gene has CDR1 LNHNV and CDR2 YYDKDF (reference sequence). Deletions cut 2 bases from V and 4 bases from J, with 11 bases between. The CDR3 spans 15 residues. CDR3 sequence reads: CATSRRGVVTGELFF. Written as DNA, the CDR3 is TGTGCCACCAGCAGAAGGGGGGTGGTCACCGGGGAGCTGTTTTTT.

This clonotype was counted many times. The chain uses TRBV28 and TRBJ2-2; D call uncertain. Germline CDR1 and CDR2: MDHEN and SYDVKM. CDR3 length: 13 residues. V shed 5 bases and J shed 4 bases, with 8 bases lying between them. The CDR3 protein is CASSVLGTGELFF. The CDR3, as DNA: TGTGCCAGCAGTGTTCTAGGCACCGGGGAGCTGTTTTTT.

There are many counts of this clonotype. The CDR3 bases are TGTGCCAGCAGTACCCGGGACAGGGGCGAGCAGTACTTC. This encodes CASSTRDRGEQYF. The rearrangement links TRBV6-2 or TRBV6-3 to TRBJ2-7; 10 bases are shared with TRBD1. CDR1 MNHEY and CDR2 SVGEGT come from the germline V gene. The CDR3 has 13 amino acids. With V trimmed by 5 bases and J by 6 bases, 4 bases remained unmatched.

The sample holds many counts of this clonotype. The chain uses TRBV28 and TRBJ2-5, with 10 bases lining up with TRBD2. The CDR3 consists of 14 residues. Looked up from germline, CDR1 is MDHEN and CDR2 is SYDVKM. V lost 11 bases, J lost 5 bases, and 11 bases stayed unmatched. For the CDR3, the DNA is TGTGCCGGCAAAGCGGGAGGGCTTGACGAGACCCAGTACTTC. Protein sequence: CAGKAGGLDETQYF.

V usage is TRBV12-5 and J usage is TRBJ1-1; maybe TRBD1 (6 bases). V was pared by 2 bases and J by 4 bases, with 14 bases between. CDR3 size: 15 residues. CDR1 is LGHNT and CDR2 is FRNRAP in the germline V gene. CDR3 in amino acids: CASGLCQGTCTEAFF. CDR3 in DNA: TGTGCTAGTGGTTTGTGCCAGGGGACTTGCACTGAAGCTTTCTTT.

This chain links TRBV25-1 with TRBJ2-5, with D possibly matching TRBD1 (5 bases). The CDR3 runs to 12 residues. CDR1 and CDR2 (germline): MGHDK, SYGVNS. V was trimmed by 8 bases and J by 7 bases, leaving 14 bases between them. The CDR3 DNA sequence: TGTGCCAGCGGGGCTCATCAGAGGACCCAGTACTTC. It specifies CASGAHQRTQYF.

This clonotype was detected ten times or more. In DNA, the CDR3 is TGTGCCAGCATAAAGGAATCCAGATCGAGCTATGGCTACACCTTC. This sequence encodes CASIKESRSSYGYTF. The J gene is TRBJ1-2, the V gene TRBV28; D is ambiguous. V lost 7 bases and J lost 4, with 19 bases in between. The V gene's germline CDR1 is MDHEN and CDR2 SYDVKM. The CDR3 runs to 15 residues.

The chain joins TRBV5-1 to TRBJ2-7; maybe TRBD1 (6 bases). This CDR3 spans 16 amino acids. V lost 4 bases to trimming and J lost 0 bases, with 17 bases between them. Germline V lookup: CDR1 SGHRS, CDR2 YFSETQ. Written as DNA, the CDR3 is TGCGCCAGCAGCGGGGGCCGGGACACCTACTCCTACGAGCAGTACTTC. Translated, it gives CASSGGRDTYSYEQYF.

This sequence joins TRBV19 and TRBJ1-1; D is unresolved. V lost 6 bases and J 4 bases, leaving 24 bases between the germline ends. CDR3 length equals 17 residues. The germline CDR1 and CDR2 sequences are LNHDA and SQIVND (reference sequence). CDR3 sequence: CASRTNWNSETVTEAFF. CDR3 DNA sequence: TGTGCCAGTAGAACAAATTGGAACAGCGAGACGGTCACTGAAGCTTTCTTT.

This clonotype was seen at least ten times. The chain couples TRBV24-1 to TRBJ1-5; D uncertain. CDR1 and CDR2 from the germline V gene are KGHDR and SFDVKD. V lost 5 bases and J 4 bases, leaving 14 bases between the germline ends. The CDR3 is made up of 15 amino acids. The CDR3 here is CATSAGLGGNQPQHF. The CDR3 bases are TGTGCCACCAGTGCGGGTTTGGGTGGTAATCAGCCCCAGCATTTT.

The chain carries TRBV28 and TRBJ2-7; 8 bases align to TRBD1. In germline, CDR1 is MDHEN, CDR2 SYDVKM. The CDR3 length is 15 residues. After removal of 6 bases from V and 0 bases from J, the junction contained 7 bases not matched to a gene. In DNA form, the CDR3 reads TGTGCCAGCAGAGAATCAGGGGGCAACTCCTACGAGCAGTACTTC. This gives the protein CASRESGGNSYEQYF.

CDR3: CASSLDRIYEQYF. The CDR3 nucleotides read TGCGCCAGCAGCTTGGACAGGATCTACGAGCAGTACTTC. The J gene is TRBJ2-7, the V gene TRBV5-1; weak D call: TRBD1 (5 bases). The CDR3 loop spans 13 amino acids. CDR1 is SGHRS and CDR2 is YFSETQ in the germline V gene. Trimming cost V 0 bases and J 3 bases, with 7 bases left between them.

In this sample, this clonotype turned up many times. The chain uses TRBV12-3 or TRBV12-4 and TRBJ2-5; D remains unclear. Between the trimmed V and J ends, which lost 3 bases and 2 bases, there was a span of 10 bases. This CDR3 region has 14 residues. The CDR3 DNA reads as TGTGCCAGCAGTTTTTCGACAACTCAAGAGACCCAGTACTTC. It encodes CASSFSTTQETQYF.

This clonotype was picked up many times. This chain links TRBV6-5 with TRBJ1-1; D unresolved. Germline-derived CDR1 and CDR2 are MNHEY and SVGAGI. V lost 0 bases and J lost 0, with 8 bases in between. The CDR3 consists of 15 residues. This CDR3 is CASSYSTVVNTEAFF. DNA for the CDR3: TGTGCCAGCAGTTACTCGACGGTTGTGAACACTGAAGCTTTCTTT.

This clonotype has at least ten counts. The chain's CDR3 is CSVASGDKTQYF. CDR3 nucleotides: TGCAGCGTTGCCAGCGGGGACAAGACCCAGTACTTC. V and J are TRBV29-1 and TRBJ2-5, with D perhaps TRBD2 (7 bases). In germline, CDR1 is SQVTM, CDR2 ANQGSEA. The V gene lost 4 bases and the J gene lost 6 bases, with 12 bases spanning the gap. This CDR3 contains 12 residues.

This clonotype was counted at least ten times. V is TRBV12-3 or TRBV12-4 and J is TRBJ1-1, with D uncertain. The CDR3 runs to 18 residues. The V end lost 3 bases, the J end lost 5 bases, and 25 bases lay between the germline ends. CDR3 loop: CASSLGFGTTTGRTEAFF. As DNA, the CDR3 is TGTGCCAGCAGTTTGGGATTCGGAACGACCACTGGAAGGACTGAAGCTTTCTTT.

This clonotype was seen ten or more times. V and J are TRBV20-1 and TRBJ1-5; 10 nucleotides align to TRBD1. The CDR3 totals 15 residues. Germline values: CDR1 DFQATT, CDR2 SNEGSKA (reference sequence). Trimming cost V 4 bases and J 2 bases; bases outside gene matches: 5. This CDR3 reads CSAKTGTGGNQPQHF. The CDR3 DNA sequence: TGCAGTGCTAAAACCGGGACAGGGGGCAATCAGCCCCAGCATTTT.

This clonotype was recorded many times. The chain uses TRBV15 and TRBJ1-1, with unresolved D. V lost 0 bases and J lost 8, with 10 bases in between. In germline, CDR1 is LNHNV, CDR2 YYDKDF (reference sequence). This CDR3 comprises 13 residues. CDR3 residues: CATSRDVGYEAFF. The CDR3 nucleotides read TGTGCCACCAGCAGAGATGTGGGGTACGAAGCTTTCTTT.

This clonotype was seen ten or more times. The chain combines TRBV11-1 with TRBJ2-5; TRBD2 matches 15 bases. CDR3 length: 18 residues. Germline loops: CDR1 SGHAT, CDR2 FQDESV (reference sequence). Losses at the gene ends were 4 bases for V and 1 base for J; bases not matched to a gene: 7. The CDR3 protein is CASSSRTSGRAAQETQYF. In nucleotides, the CDR3 is TGTGCCAGCAGCTCAAGGACTAGCGGGAGGGCCGCCCAAGAGACCCAGTACTTC.

In its sample, this clonotype was seen many times. This chain uses TRBV6-2 or TRBV6-3 with TRBJ1-6, with D possibly TRBD1 on 6 matching bases. The length of the CDR3 is 17 residues. Trimming took 6 bases from V and 9 from J, leaving 24 bases between them. Germline V gene lookup returns CDR1 MNHEY and CDR2 SVGEGT. The CDR3, as DNA: TGTGCCAGCAGACTAAGAGGGGGACGGACGACTGGTTCACCCCTCCACTTT. Translated, it gives CASRLRGGRTTGSPLHF.

The rearrangement joins TRBV6-1 to TRBJ2-6; no firm D call. The germline V and J ends were trimmed by 8 bases and 1 base, with 6 bases remaining between them. This CDR3 region has 13 residues. Germline CDR1 MNHNS, CDR2 SASEGT. This chain's CDR3 is CASGDSGANVLTF. CDR3 in DNA: TGTGCCAGCGGGGATTCTGGGGCCAACGTCCTGACTTTC.